Sequencing of this T cell receptor beta chain was carried out in a study of cytomegalovirus exposure and HLA in healthy donors. A multiplex PCR was run with 60 Vbeta primers and 13 Jbeta primers. Method: immunoSEQ multiplex PCR; TCRdb's copy keeps in-frame clones and lacks some. The data contain 150,000 to 200,000 clones, approximately 78% of them singletons. The CDR3 has 17 residues. Trimming pared 2 bases from V and 0 bases from J, leaving 14 bases between. Germline V CDR1 and CDR2: KGHSH, LQKENI. Specimen: PBMCs. The clonotype originates from a woman between 18 and 29 years old in good health and CMV-seronegative. The chain uses TRBV18 and TRBJ1-5; the D gene is possibly TRBD1 (6 bases). DNA for the CDR3: TGTGCCAGCTCACCAAAGGACAGAAGCTCTAGCAATCAGCCCCAGCATTTT. Its translation: CASSPKDRSSSNQPQHF.